The 7 T cell receptor beta chains in this list originate from one sample, sequenced in a study of blood T cell repertoires in COVID-19. TCRdb's copy holds only in-frame clones and misses some; the assay was immunoSEQ multiplex PCR. The sample records about 160,000 clones, more than 65% being singletons. Sequenced: peripheral blood. The receptors derive from a woman between 55 and 75 years old with COVID-19, enrolled during active disease.

In its sample, this clone was seen once. The chain links TRBV15 to TRBJ2-1; 7 bases align to TRBD2. Trimming took 4 bases from V and 7 from J; bases not matched to a gene: 10. CDR3 length: 15 amino acids. Germline CDR1 reads LNHNV; CDR2 reads YYDKDF (reference sequence). This chain's CDR3 is CATSIPSGQGNEQFF. The CDR3 DNA reads TGTGCCACCAGCATCCCTAGCGGCCAGGGAAATGAGCAGTTCTTC.

The chain recombines TRBV7-2 with TRBJ2-3; 8 nucleotides line up with TRBD2. This CDR3 has 14 amino acids. Germline trimming cut 5 bases from V and 3 bases from J; bases unmatched to any gene: 4. Germline-derived CDR1 and CDR2 are SGHTA and FQGNSA. CDR3 nucleotides: TGTGCCAGCAGCCCGGGGGGGCGGACAGATACGCAGTATTTT. This codes for CASSPGGRTDTQYF.

This rearrangement joins TRBV18 to TRBJ1-6; D ambiguous. Germline values: CDR1 KGHSH, CDR2 LQKENI. This CDR3 contains 16 residues. V gave up 0 bases and J gave up 10 bases, with 16 bases separating them. This chain's CDR3 is CASSPPRSGSGSPLHF. Here the CDR3 DNA reads TGTGCCAGCTCACCACCGAGATCGGGGTCCGGGTCACCCCTCCACTTT. Full variable domain (remainder filled in from reference TRBV18 and TRBJ1-6): NAGVMQNPRHLVRRRGQEARLRCSPMKGHSHVYWYRQLPEEGLKFMVYLQKENIIDESGMPKERFSAEFPKEGPSILRIQQVVRGDSAAYFCASSPPRSGSGSPLHFGNGTRLTVT.

This clone has just a few counts. The genes are TRBV7-9 and TRBJ1-4; the match to TRBD1 covers 7 bases. V lost 0 bases and J lost 8; bases outside the gene matches: 3. Germline lookup yields CDR1 SEHNR and CDR2 FQNEAQ (reference sequence). This CDR3 region has 14 residues. The CDR3 region is CASSLAGTAEKLFF. As DNA, the CDR3 is TGTGCCAGCAGCTTAGCCGGGACAGCAGAAAAACTGTTTTTT.

This sequence joins TRBV11-2 and TRBJ2-5; 13 bases align to TRBD2. There are 15 residues in the CDR3. The V and J ends lost 4 bases and 7 bases, in that order; junction bases with no gene match: 6. Germline V CDR1 and CDR2: SGHAT, FQNNGV. CDR3 DNA sequence: TGTGCCAGCAGCTCCCGGACTAGCGGGGGTGGGACCCAGTACTTC. Translating gives CASSSRTSGGGTQYF.

V and J are TRBV7-9 and TRBJ2-5; TRBD2 is a possible D gene (6 bases). CDR3 size: 18 residues. Germline CDR1 and CDR2: SEHNR and FQNEAQ (reference sequence). Trimming cost V 1 base and J 2 bases, with 20 bases left between them. CDR3 residues: CASSLVFAGTPTQETQYF. CDR3 nucleotide sequence: TGTGCCAGCAGCTTAGTTTTTGCGGGGACTCCCACACAAGAGACCCAGTACTTC.

The chain combines TRBV28 with TRBJ2-5; 8 bases are a match to TRBD1. The CDR3 is 14 residues long. The J segment lost 4 bases and the V segment lost 4 bases, leaving 5 bases of the junction unmatched. Per the germline V gene, CDR1 is MDHEN and CDR2 is SYDVKM. CDR3 residues: CASSSPGGGETQYF. CDR3 nucleotide sequence: TGTGCCAGCAGTTCCCCAGGGGGCGGAGAGACCCAGTACTTC. The entire variable domain, with the rest obtained from reference TRBV28 and TRBJ2-5, is as follows: DVKVTQSSRYLVKRTGEKVFLECVQDMDHENMFWYRQDPGLGLRLIYFSYDVKMKEKGDIPEGYSVSREKKERFSLILESASTNQTSMYLCASSSPGGGETQYFGPGTRLLVL.